The next 30 T cell receptor beta chains were all read from a single sample in a study of cytomegalovirus exposure and HLA in healthy donors (dated by TCRdb to 2017 to 2019). The method behind the library was the immunoSEQ multiplex PCR assay. For the multiplex PCR, a mixture combining 60 forward primers for TCR Vbeta segments and 13 reverse primers for TCR Jbeta segments was used. The clones in this table, taken by TCRdb from immuneACCESS, are in-frame only. Not every clone is retained; where verified, under half of the shortfall comes from an unresolved V gene, and the cause of the rest is unknown. The table for this sample lists about 250,000 clones; approximately 78% of them were counted only once. The ten largest clones capture about 0.45% of the sample. The sequenced sample was PBMCs. The receptor source for this set is a boy between 5 and 17 years old in good health and CMV-seronegative.

The chain combines TRBV9 with TRBJ1-3; tentative D call: TRBD1 (5 bases). With 4 bases removed from V and 4 bases from J, the gap between germline ends came to 18 bases. This CDR3 spans 16 amino acids. Germline assignment: CDR1 SGDLS and CDR2 YYNGEE. CDR3 region: CASSRANWGSGNTIYF. The DNA of the CDR3 is TGTGCCAGCAGCCGGGCGAACTGGGGCTCAGGAAACACCATATATTTT.

This rearrangement joins TRBV9 to TRBJ1-1; no reliable D call. The germline gives CDR1 SGDLS, CDR2 YYNGEE. Deletions cut 3 bases from V and 4 bases from J, with 10 bases between. There are 13 residues in the CDR3. CDR3 nucleotide sequence: TGTGCCAGCAGCGGGGCTGTAGGCACTGAAGCTTTCTTT. This codes for CASSGAVGTEAFF. The whole variable domain, filled in from reference TRBV9 and TRBJ1-1, reads DSGVTQTPKHLITATGQRVTLRCSPRSGDLSVYWYQQSLDQGLQFLIQYYNGEERAKGNILERFSAQQFPDLHSELNLSSLELGDSALYFCASSGAVGTEAFFGQGTRLTVV.

The V and J genes are TRBV5-1 and TRBJ2-1, with TRBD2 matching 11 bases. The J segment lost 6 bases and the V segment lost 3 bases, leaving 5 bases of the junction unmatched. CDR3 length: 15 amino acids. Germline V gene data show CDR1 as SGHRS and CDR2 as YFSETQ. CDR3 sequence (DNA): TGCGCCAGCAGCTCAGGACTAGCGGGTCTCAATGAGCAGTTCTTC. Residues: CASSSGLAGLNEQFF.

The chain employs TRBV11-2 and TRBJ2-1, with 7 positions matching TRBD2. The J segment lost 3 bases and the V segment lost 5 bases, leaving 13 bases of the junction unmatched. The CDR3 runs 17 residues. CDR1 is SGHAT and CDR2 is FQNNGV in the germline V gene. The chain's CDR3 is CASSKGPSGAFYNEQFF. The CDR3 coding sequence is TGTGCCAGCAGCAAAGGACCGAGCGGGGCATTCTACAATGAGCAGTTCTTC.

This clone came up a few times. V usage is TRBV6-1 and J usage is TRBJ1-1; the match to TRBD1 covers 7 bases. V was pared by 6 bases and J by 1 base, with 8 bases of the junction left unmatched. The CDR3 is 15 residues long. Germline CDR1 reads MNHNS; CDR2 reads SASEGT. The CDR3 coding sequence is TGTGCCAGCAGCCTTTTGACAGGGACGAACACTGAAGCTTTCTTT. Translation: CASSLLTGTNTEAFF.

In this sample, this clone turned up once. V usage is TRBV21-1 and J usage is TRBJ1-6. TRBV21-1 is assigned pseudogene status. The CDR3 has 15 residues. CDR3: CASSKDREGNSPLHF. The CDR3 DNA reads TGTGCCAGCAGCAAGGACCGGGAGGGGAACTCACCCCTCCACTTT.

This clone appeared once. The V and J genes are TRBV9 and TRBJ2-4; the match to TRBD2 covers 7 bases. The V gene's germline CDR1 is SGDLS and CDR2 YYNGEE. The CDR3 consists of 17 residues. The trim removed 0 bases at V and 6 bases at J, leaving 12 bases unmatched. The CDR3 reads CASSVGEGLPRGNIQYF. CDR3 sequence (DNA): TGTGCCAGCAGCGTAGGGGAGGGACTCCCGAGGGGAAACATTCAGTACTTC. Full variable domain (missing parts from reference TRBV9 and TRBJ2-4): DSGVTQTPKHLITATGQRVTLRCSPRSGDLSVYWYQQSLDQGLQFLIQYYNGEERAKGNILERFSAQQFPDLHSELNLSSLELGDSALYFCASSVGEGLPRGNIQYFGAGTRLSVL.

The chain couples TRBV5-5 to TRBJ2-5; 9 bases are shared with TRBD2. The CDR3 spans 13 residues. Trimming took 2 bases from V and 4 from J; bases not matched to a gene: 0. Germline lookup yields CDR1 SGHKS and CDR2 YYEKEE (reference sequence). The CDR3 spells CASSFSGRETQYF. CDR3 in DNA: TGTGCCAGCAGCTTTAGCGGGAGAGAGACCCAGTACTTC. The whole variable domain, filled in from reference TRBV5-5 and TRBJ2-5, reads DAGVTQSPTHLIKTRGQQVTLRCSPISGHKSVSWYQQVLGQGPQFIFQYYEKEERGRGNFPDRFSARQFPNYSSELNVNALLLGDSALYLCASSFSGRETQYFGPGTRLLVL.

For this clone: An end of the junction differs from the germline gene, which may be a read error. This chain connects TRBV5-5 to TRBJ1-6; D gene uncertain. Germline V gene lookup returns CDR1 SGHKS and CDR2 YYEKEE (reference sequence). This CDR3 comprises 12 residues. In DNA, the CDR3 is TGTGCCAGCAGCTTGGCAACGGCGGATATACTGTTT. Amino acids: CASSLATADILF.

The J gene is TRBJ1-2, the V gene TRBV30; D is perhaps TRBD1 (5 bases). This CDR3 is 11 amino acids long. Trimming removed 3 bases from V and 8 bases from J, with 10 bases in between. Germline CDR1 reads GTSNPN; CDR2 reads SVGIG (reference sequence). The CDR3 loop is CAWRTVGGYTF. The CDR3, as DNA: TGTGCCTGGAGGACAGTTGGAGGCTACACCTTC.

V usage is TRBV15 and J usage is TRBJ2-5; TRBD2 agrees at 8 bases. The CDR3 consists of 15 residues. V was pared by 5 bases and J by 7 bases, with 12 bases of the junction left unmatched. Germline loops: CDR1 LNHNV, CDR2 YYDKDF (reference sequence). This CDR3 reads CATSGGTSQSGTQYF. The CDR3, as DNA: TGTGCCACCAGCGGGGGGACTAGTCAATCTGGGACCCAGTACTTC.

This chain connects TRBV7-9 to TRBJ1-2; D might be TRBD1 (6 bases). Germline loops: CDR1 SEHNR, CDR2 FQNEAQ (reference sequence). The CDR3 sequence is 15 residues long. Deletions cut 6 bases from V and 4 bases from J, with 18 bases between. In nucleotides, the CDR3 is TGTGCCAGCAGTCGTAATGGACAGTCGAGCTATGGCTACACCTTC. Translated: CASSRNGQSSYGYTF.

The chain has TRBV5-1 and TRBJ1-2; D uncertain. There are 15 residues in the CDR3. Germline CDR1 SGHRS, CDR2 YFSETQ. V was cut by 1 base and J by 2 bases, with 12 bases left in between. The CDR3 region is CASSLTPMRNYGYTF. CDR3 nucleotide sequence: TGCGCCAGCAGCTTGACGCCTATGAGAAACTATGGCTACACCTTC.

The chain recombines TRBV30 with TRBJ1-1, with a weak D call TRBD1 (6 bases). The germline V gene encodes CDR1 GTSNPN and CDR2 SVGIG (reference sequence). V lost 3 bases and J 4 bases, leaving 15 bases between the germline ends. This CDR3 is 14 amino acids long. The CDR3 reads CAWSREGGSTEAFF. In DNA, the CDR3 is TGTGCCTGGAGCCGGGAAGGGGGAAGCACTGAAGCTTTCTTT. Complete variable domain (other parts from reference TRBV30 and TRBJ1-1): SQTIHQWPATLVQPVGSPLSLECTVEGTSNPNLYWYRQAAGRGLQLLFYSVGIGQISSEVPQNLSASRPQDRQFILSSKKLLLSDSGFYLCAWSREGGSTEAFFGQGTRLTVV.

J is TRBJ2-1 and V is TRBV18; no reliable D call. V shed 2 bases and J shed 10 bases, with 12 bases lying between them. Germline CDR1 is KGHSH and CDR2 is LQKENI. This CDR3 region has 13 residues. CDR3: CASSPEERLEQFF. DNA for the CDR3: TGTGCCAGCTCACCAGAGGAAAGATTGGAGCAGTTCTTC. The entire variable domain, with the rest obtained from reference TRBV18 and TRBJ2-1, is as follows: NAGVMQNPRHLVRRRGQEARLRCSPMKGHSHVYWYRQLPEEGLKFMVYLQKENIIDESGMPKERFSAEFPKEGPSILRIQQVVRGDSAAYFCASSPEERLEQFFGPGTRLTVL.

The rearrangement links TRBV19 to TRBJ2-1; a possible D gene is TRBD1 (6 bases). V dropped 7 bases and J dropped 7 bases, with 20 bases sitting between them. The CDR3 has 15 residues. Germline CDR1 is LNHDA and CDR2 is SQIVND (reference sequence). Here the CDR3 reads CASTGGRGMGNEQFF. In DNA, the CDR3 is TGTGCCAGTACCGGAGGCAGGGGAATGGGAAATGAGCAGTTCTTC.

The chain is built from TRBV23-1 and TRBJ1-2; weak D call: TRBD1 (6 bases). TRBV23-1 is an ORF, with its function uncertain. The CDR3 runs to 15 residues. Trimming shortened V by 0 bases and J by 7 bases, and 15 bases separated the two germline ends. Here the CDR3 reads CASSQSVRGRGGYTF. The CDR3 DNA sequence: TGCGCCAGCAGTCAATCGGTGCGGGGGCGAGGTGGCTACACCTTC.

The rearrangement uses TRBV19 and TRBJ1-3; D is unresolved. Trimming pared 9 bases from V and 4 bases from J, leaving 7 bases between. Germline V lookup: CDR1 LNHDA, CDR2 SQIVND (reference sequence). The CDR3 extends over 11 amino acids. This CDR3 is CASPLGNTIYF. Written as DNA, the CDR3 is TGTGCCAGCCCACTCGGAAACACCATATATTTT.

The chain combines TRBV19 with TRBJ1-1; D unresolved. V lost 6 bases and J lost 7, with 9 bases in between. Germline V lookup: CDR1 LNHDA, CDR2 SQIVND (reference sequence). CDR3 length: 11 residues. The CDR3 loop reads CASRRSLEAFF. CDR3 bases: TGTGCCAGTAGGCGGTCCCTTGAAGCTTTCTTT.

The chain carries TRBV6-1 and TRBJ1-2; TRBD1 matches at 10 bases. The CDR3 is 14 amino acids. Losses at the gene ends were 5 bases for V and 4 bases for J; bases not matched to a gene: 4. The germline gives CDR1 MNHNS, CDR2 SASEGT. CDR3 DNA sequence: TGTGCCAGCAGTACCCGGACAGGGGGCTATGGCTACACCTTC. It translates to CASSTRTGGYGYTF.

The chain links TRBV9 to TRBJ2-1, with 11 positions matching TRBD2. Germline CDR1 SGDLS, CDR2 YYNGEE. Trimming cost V 2 bases and J 9 bases; bases outside gene matches: 7. The CDR3 runs 15 residues. The CDR3 spells CASSVVAGGYLEQFF. CDR3 nucleotides: TGTGCCAGCAGCGTTGTAGCGGGGGGGTATCTTGAGCAGTTCTTC.

This rearrangement joins TRBV27 to TRBJ1-1; unclear D gene. Per germline, CDR1 MNHEY and CDR2 SMNVEV (reference sequence). This CDR3 comprises 16 residues. Trimming stripped 7 bases from V and 0 bases from J, with 18 bases between. The CDR3 DNA sequence: TGTGCCAGCACCCCCTCGGCAGGCGAGATGAACACTGAAGCTTTCTTT. It translates to CASTPSAGEMNTEAFF.

This sequence joins TRBV18 and TRBJ1-5, with D tentatively TRBD1 (6 bases). CDR1 and CDR2 (germline): KGHSH, LQKENI. Trimming pared 4 bases from V and 8 bases from J, leaving 12 bases between. The CDR3 extends over 13 amino acids. As DNA, the CDR3 is TGTGCCAGCTCACAGGGGGATGATGAGCCCCAGCATTTT. Translating gives CASSQGDDEPQHF. The full variable domain, completed using reference TRBV18 and TRBJ1-5, is NAGVMQNPRHLVRRRGQEARLRCSPMKGHSHVYWYRQLPEEGLKFMVYLQKENIIDESGMPKERFSAEFPKEGPSILRIQQVVRGDSAAYFCASSQGDDEPQHFGDGTRLSIL.

This sequence joins TRBV5-1 and TRBJ2-7; 8 positions agree with TRBD2. The CDR3 totals 15 residues. In germline, CDR1 is SGHRS, CDR2 YFSETQ. J lost 12 bases, V lost 0 bases, and 14 bases had no gene match. CDR3 protein: CASSLDVTSGSPAYF. In nucleotides, the CDR3 is TGCGCCAGCAGCTTGGATGTTACTAGCGGTTCTCCCGCGTACTTC.

This clone was observed a few times. V is TRBV5-1 and J is TRBJ2-3; perhaps TRBD1 as D (5 bases). V shed 3 bases and J shed 4 bases, with 12 bases lying between them. Germline CDR1 SGHRS, CDR2 YFSETQ. This CDR3 contains 14 residues. CDR3 in DNA: TGCGCCAGCAGCTACCGACAGTCGGCAGATACGCAGTATTTT. Its protein product is CASSYRQSADTQYF.

This chain joins TRBV2 and TRBJ1-5, with 9 bases identical to TRBD1. V lost 6 bases and J lost 0; bases outside the gene matches: 12. CDR1 and CDR2 (germline): SNHLY, FYNNEI. The length of the CDR3 is 18 residues. The CDR3 spells CASSPRRDRAYSNQPQHF. The CDR3 nucleotides read TGTGCCAGCAGCCCGAGGCGGGACAGGGCCTATAGCAATCAGCCCCAGCATTTT.

This clone has a handful of counts. The V and J genes are TRBV11-3 and TRBJ2-5; D call uncertain. The CDR3 loop spans 16 amino acids. Trimming stripped 0 bases from V and 1 base from J, with 12 bases between. Germline CDR1 reads SGHNT; CDR2 reads YENEEA. DNA for the CDR3: TGTGCCAGCAGCTTAGATGGGCAGCCACCCCAAGAGACCCAGTACTTC. Protein product: CASSLDGQPPQETQYF.

The gene calls are TRBV6-1 and TRBJ1-2; a weak D match, TRBD1 (5 bases). The V end was cut by 7 bases, the J end by 10 bases, with 19 bases between. This CDR3 is 13 amino acids long. Germline V gives CDR1 MNHNS, CDR2 SASEGT. CDR3 sequence: CASNEGAGYAYTF. The CDR3 region has the DNA TGTGCCAGCAACGAAGGGGCAGGGTACGCCTACACCTTC.

The chain combines TRBV18 with TRBJ1-5; 7 positions match TRBD1. The V gene's germline CDR1 is KGHSH and CDR2 LQKENI. The CDR3 covers 14 residues. Losses at the gene ends were 3 bases for V and 4 bases for J; bases not matched to a gene: 3. The CDR3 spells CASSPGTANQPQHF. Written as DNA, the CDR3 is TGTGCCAGCTCACCGGGGACAGCGAATCAGCCCCAGCATTTT. The whole variable domain, filled in from reference TRBV18 and TRBJ1-5, reads NAGVMQNPRHLVRRRGQEARLRCSPMKGHSHVYWYRQLPEEGLKFMVYLQKENIIDESGMPKERFSAEFPKEGPSILRIQQVVRGDSAAYFCASSPGTANQPQHFGDGTRLSIL.

Remarks on this clone: Other DNA sequences in the sample encode the same CDR3. J is TRBJ1-5 and V is TRBV7-2; D is unclear. With 3 bases removed from V and 3 bases from J, the gap between germline ends came to 3 bases. The CDR3 sequence is 12 residues long. Looked up from germline, CDR1 is SGHTA and CDR2 is FQGNSA. Here the CDR3 reads CASSFLNQPQHF. The CDR3 bases are TGTGCCAGCAGCTTCCTCAATCAGCCCCAGCATTTT. The entire variable domain, with the rest obtained from reference TRBV7-2 and TRBJ1-5, is as follows: GAGVSQSPSNKVTEKGKDVELRCDPISGHTALYWYRQSLGQGLEFLIYFQGNSAPDKSGLPSDRFSAERTGGSVSTLTIQRTQQEDSAVYLCASSFLNQPQHFGDGTRLSIL.